This TCR beta chain was captured by sequencing in a study of shared clonotypes between healthy human individuals. At the deep level, the assay was run. Splitting of each subset's genomic DNA was done evenly across several immunoSEQ plates. The DNA input per sorted-subset replicate PCR was about 0.2 ug, corresponding to 32,000 or so T cell genomes. Clones were read by immunoSEQ multiplex PCR, and TCRdb kept only the in-frame ones, dropping some. The sample shows 2 million to 3 million clones, roughly 93% of them seen only once. Germline CDR1 MNHNY, CDR2 SVGAGI (reference sequence). The CDR3 runs 14 residues. Trimming shortened V by 5 bases and J by 12 bases, and 20 bases separated the two germline ends.

The chain has TRBV6-6 and TRBJ2-1, with D perhaps matching TRBD1 or TRBD2 (5 bases each). This TCR came from a man aged 18-30 years in good health. Some clones in this sample may be carry-over from other donors' samples. The specimen sequenced was naive CD4+ T cells from PBMCs. Subset denoted: CD45RA+ positively selected. The CDR3 nucleotides read TGTGCCAGCAGTCCAACTACCGGGGCGCAAAGGCAGTTCTTC. Protein sequence: CASSPTTGAQRQFF.